This T cell receptor beta chain was profiled in a study of beta chain features in type 1 diabetes. There are a few counts of this clone. V dropped 7 bases and J dropped 1; count of bases not matched to a gene: 11. Germline values: CDR1 SQVTM, CDR2 ANQGSEA. This CDR3 has 15 residues. Expressed TCRB transcripts got sequenced, as all isolated RNA was reverse transcribed. Repertoires were generated with immunoSEQ multiplex PCR, while TCRdb's copy carries only in-frame clones and drops some. The sample lists 300,000 to 450,000 clones; less than 20% were seen once. Sorting of CD4+ naive, central memory, regulatory and stem cell-like memory cells was performed via CD45RO/CCR7/CD25/CD127/CD95/CD27. Purities in excess of 98% were seen in all sorted populations.

The chain links TRBV29-1 to TRBJ2-3; 7 bases line up with TRBD2. Sequenced material: naive CD4+ T cells from blood. The sequence was obtained from a woman younger than 35 in good health. The CDR3 here is CSANLNSGGTDTQYF. Here the CDR3 DNA reads TGCAGCGCCAACCTGAACAGCGGGGGCACAGATACGCAGTATTTT.